This T cell receptor beta chain was identified in a study of T-cell memory formation after mild COVID-19. General study points: Day 15 to 85 contractors were CD4/CD8 balanced; later expanders leaned CD4+. Largely, contracting CD4+ clones fell within CM and EM, and contracting CD8+ clones within EMRA. Nothing confirmed that second-wave clones peaking on day 37 were specific for SARS-CoV-2. Pre-infection memory already had some responding clones, implying cross-reactive memory joined.

This clonotype came up a few times. The antigen remains unidentified. V was clipped by 6 bases and J by 2 bases, with 16 bases between them. CDR3 size: 16 residues. TCRdb fed the 5' RACE reads into MiXCR, producing one record per CDR3 protein. The data show 220,000 or so distinct CDR3 sequences, with around 9.5% seen just once and 3.5% held by the top ten. The rearrangement uses TRBV12-3 or TRBV12-4 and TRBJ2-2; D possibly corresponds to TRBD2 (5 bases). This TCR was recovered from a man aged 18 to 29 who had mild COVID-19 (a few samples of this study predate the infection). Cell type and time point are not known. The sequenced sample consisted of PBMCs or a T cell subset sorted from them (not recorded which). CDR3 sequence (DNA): TGTGCCAGCAGCCCCCAGGACTTCACAAACACCGGGGAGCTGTTTTTT. This translates into CASSPQDFTNTGELFF.